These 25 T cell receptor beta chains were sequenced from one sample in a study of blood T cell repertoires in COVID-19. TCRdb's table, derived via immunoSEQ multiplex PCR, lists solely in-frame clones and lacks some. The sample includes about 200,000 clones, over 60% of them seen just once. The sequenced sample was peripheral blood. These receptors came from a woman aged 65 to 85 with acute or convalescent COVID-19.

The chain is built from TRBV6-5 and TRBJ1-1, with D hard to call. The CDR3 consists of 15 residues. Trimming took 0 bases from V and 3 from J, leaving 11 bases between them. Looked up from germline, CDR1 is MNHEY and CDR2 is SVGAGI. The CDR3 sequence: CASSYSQGGDTEAFF. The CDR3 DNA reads TGTGCCAGCAGTTACTCACAAGGAGGAGACACTGAAGCTTTCTTT.

The CDR3: CASSARTSADTQYF. DNA for the CDR3: TGTGCCAGCAGCGCTCGTACTAGCGCAGATACGCAGTATTTT. This chain links TRBV7-9 with TRBJ2-3; 7 bases are shared with TRBD2. The junction had 6 bases not matched to a gene; V was cut back by 5 bases and J by 4 bases. The germline gives CDR1 SEHNR, CDR2 FQNEAQ (reference sequence). This CDR3 region has 14 residues. The full variable domain, in which reference TRBV7-9 and TRBJ2-3 provide the parts outside the CDR3, is DTGVSQNPRHKITKRGQNVTFRCDPISEHNRLYWYRQTLGQGPEFLTYFQNEAQLEKSRLLSDRFSAERPKGSFSTLEIQRTEQGDSAMYLCASSARTSADTQYFGPGTRLTVL.

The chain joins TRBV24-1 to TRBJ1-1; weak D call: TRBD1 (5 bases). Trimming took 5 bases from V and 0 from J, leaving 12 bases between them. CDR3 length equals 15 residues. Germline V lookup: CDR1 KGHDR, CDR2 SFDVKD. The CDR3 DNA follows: TGTGCCACCAGTGGGGGTGGGACTCTGAACACTGAAGCTTTCTTT. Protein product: CATSGGGTLNTEAFF.

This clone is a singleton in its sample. CDR3 residues: CASGQLRRALFDYEQFF. CDR3 DNA sequence: TGCGCCAGCGGGCAACTCAGGAGGGCCCTCTTTGATTACGAGCAGTTCTTC. The V call is TRBV23-1, the J call TRBJ2-1; perhaps TRBD2 as D (6 bases). TRBV23-1 is filed as an ORF, its function uncertain. The germline V and J ends were trimmed by 8 bases and 10 bases, with 30 bases remaining between them. The CDR3 is made up of 17 amino acids.

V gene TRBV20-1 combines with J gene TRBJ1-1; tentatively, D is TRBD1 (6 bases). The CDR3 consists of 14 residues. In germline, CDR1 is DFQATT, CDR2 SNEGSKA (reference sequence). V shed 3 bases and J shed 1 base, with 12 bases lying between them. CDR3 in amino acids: CSASYRDRNTEAFF. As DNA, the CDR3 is TGCAGTGCTAGTTACAGGGATAGGAACACTGAAGCTTTCTTT.

The CDR3 loop reads CASSRDRAEQYF. DNA of the CDR3: TGTGCCAGTAGTCGCGACAGGGCCGAGCAGTACTTC. The chain recombines TRBV19 with TRBJ2-7, with TRBD1 matching over 7 bases. After removal of 5 bases from V and 6 bases from J, the junction contained 4 bases not matched to a gene. CDR3 length: 12 amino acids. Germline lookup yields CDR1 LNHDA and CDR2 SQIVND (reference sequence). The full variable domain, its missing parts supplied by reference TRBV19 and TRBJ2-7, is DGGITQSPKYLFRKEGQNVTLSCEQNLNHDAMYWYRQDPGQGLRLIYYSQIVNDFQKGDIAEGYSVSREKKESFPLTVTSAQKNPTAFYLCASSRDRAEQYFGPGTRLTVT.

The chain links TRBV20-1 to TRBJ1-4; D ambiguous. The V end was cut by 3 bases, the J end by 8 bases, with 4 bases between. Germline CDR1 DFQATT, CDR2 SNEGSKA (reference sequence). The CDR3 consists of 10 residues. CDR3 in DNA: TGCAGTGCTAGTCTGGAAAAACTGTTTTTT. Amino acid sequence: CSASLEKLFF.

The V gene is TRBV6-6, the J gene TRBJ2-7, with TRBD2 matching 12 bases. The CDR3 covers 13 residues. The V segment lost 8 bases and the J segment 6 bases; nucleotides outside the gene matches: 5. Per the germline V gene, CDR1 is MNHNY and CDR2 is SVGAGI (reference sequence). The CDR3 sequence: CASRLAGASEQYF. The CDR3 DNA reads TGTGCCAGCCGACTAGCGGGAGCATCCGAGCAGTACTTC.

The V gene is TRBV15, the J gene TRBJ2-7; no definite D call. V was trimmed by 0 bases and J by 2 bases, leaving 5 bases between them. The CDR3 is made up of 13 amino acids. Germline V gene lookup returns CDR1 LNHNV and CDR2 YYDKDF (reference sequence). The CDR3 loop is CATSRDLPYEQYF. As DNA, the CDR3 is TGTGCCACCAGCAGAGACCTCCCCTACGAGCAGTACTTC.

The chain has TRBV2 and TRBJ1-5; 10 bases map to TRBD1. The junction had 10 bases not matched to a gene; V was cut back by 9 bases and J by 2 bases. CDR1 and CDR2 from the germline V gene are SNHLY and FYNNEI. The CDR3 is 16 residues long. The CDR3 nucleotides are TGTGCCAGTAATATGGGACAGGGGTTTGGCAATCAGCCCCAGCATTTT. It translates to CASNMGQGFGNQPQHF.

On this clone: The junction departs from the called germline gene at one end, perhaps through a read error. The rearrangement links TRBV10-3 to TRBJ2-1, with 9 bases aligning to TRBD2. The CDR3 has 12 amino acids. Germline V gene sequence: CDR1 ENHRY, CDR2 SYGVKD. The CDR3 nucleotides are TGTGCCATCAGTGAGTCGGGACTAGCTAACCTCTTC. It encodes CAISESGLANLF.

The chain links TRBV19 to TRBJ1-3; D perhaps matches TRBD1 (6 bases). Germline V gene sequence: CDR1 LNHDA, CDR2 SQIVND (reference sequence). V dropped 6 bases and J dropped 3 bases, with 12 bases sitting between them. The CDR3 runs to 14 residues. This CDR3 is CASRDRGRGNTIYF. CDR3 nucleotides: TGTGCCAGTAGGGACAGAGGACGTGGAAACACCATATATTTT. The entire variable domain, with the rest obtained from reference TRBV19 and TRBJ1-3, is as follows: DGGITQSPKYLFRKEGQNVTLSCEQNLNHDAMYWYRQDPGQGLRLIYYSQIVNDFQKGDIAEGYSVSREKKESFPLTVTSAQKNPTAFYLCASRDRGRGNTIYFGEGSWLTVV.

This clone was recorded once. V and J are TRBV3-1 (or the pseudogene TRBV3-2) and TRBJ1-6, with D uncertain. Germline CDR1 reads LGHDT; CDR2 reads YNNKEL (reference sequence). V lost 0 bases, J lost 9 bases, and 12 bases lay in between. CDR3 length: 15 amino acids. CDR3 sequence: CASSQDRELSSPLHF. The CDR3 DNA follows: TGTGCCAGCAGCCAAGACCGGGAGCTCTCTTCACCCCTCCACTTT.

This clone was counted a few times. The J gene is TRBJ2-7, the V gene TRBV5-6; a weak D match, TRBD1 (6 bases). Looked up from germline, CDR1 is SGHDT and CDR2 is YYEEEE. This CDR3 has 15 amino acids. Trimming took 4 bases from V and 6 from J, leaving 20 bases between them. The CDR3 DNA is TGTGCCAGCAGCCCATTCAGGGGAGAATTAAGCGAGCAGTACTTC. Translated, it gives CASSPFRGELSEQYF.

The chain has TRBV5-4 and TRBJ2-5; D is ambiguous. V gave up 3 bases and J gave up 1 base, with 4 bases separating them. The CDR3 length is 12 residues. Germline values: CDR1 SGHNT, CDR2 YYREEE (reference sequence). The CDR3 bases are TGTGCCAGCAGCTACACCCAAGAGACCCAGTACTTC. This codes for CASSYTQETQYF.

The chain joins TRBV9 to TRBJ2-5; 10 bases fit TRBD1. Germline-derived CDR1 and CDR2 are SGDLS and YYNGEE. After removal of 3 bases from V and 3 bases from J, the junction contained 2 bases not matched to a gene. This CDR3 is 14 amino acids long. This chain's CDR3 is CASSGQGAEETQYF. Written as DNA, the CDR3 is TGTGCCAGCAGCGGACAGGGGGCTGAAGAGACCCAGTACTTC.

This CDR3 is CASSFGRPGDEQFF. CDR3 bases: TGTGCCAGCAGTTTCGGGCGCCCGGGGGATGAGCAGTTCTTC. The chain links TRBV27 to TRBJ2-1, with D possibly matching TRBD2 (6 bases). The V and J ends lost 3 bases and 8 bases respectively, with 14 bases between them. CDR3 length: 14 amino acids. Germline CDR1 is MNHEY and CDR2 is SMNVEV (reference sequence).

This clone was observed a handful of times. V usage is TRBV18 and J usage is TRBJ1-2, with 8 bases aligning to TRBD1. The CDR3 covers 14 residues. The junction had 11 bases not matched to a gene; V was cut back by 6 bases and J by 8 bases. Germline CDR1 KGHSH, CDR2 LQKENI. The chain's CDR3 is CASSLGQGSGGYTF. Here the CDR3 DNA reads TGTGCCAGCTCCCTCGGACAGGGAAGCGGCGGCTACACCTTC.

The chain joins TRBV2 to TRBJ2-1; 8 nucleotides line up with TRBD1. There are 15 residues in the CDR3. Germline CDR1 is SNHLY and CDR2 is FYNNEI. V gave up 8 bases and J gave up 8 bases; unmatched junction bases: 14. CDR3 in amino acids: CASGSTGDRFDEQFF. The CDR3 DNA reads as TGTGCCAGCGGCTCGACAGGGGATCGGTTCGATGAGCAGTTCTTC.

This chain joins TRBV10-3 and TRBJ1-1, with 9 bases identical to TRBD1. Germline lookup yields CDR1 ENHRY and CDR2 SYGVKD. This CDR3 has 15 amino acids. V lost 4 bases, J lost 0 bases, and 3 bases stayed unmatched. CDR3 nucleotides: TGTGCCATCAGTGGGAGGACAGGGGTGAACACTGAAGCTTTCTTT. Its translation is CAISGRTGVNTEAFF.

CDR3 sequence reads: CSVERSSETQYF. In DNA form, the CDR3 reads TGCAGCGTTGAGCGAAGCTCGGAGACCCAGTACTTC. The rearrangement uses TRBV29-1 and TRBJ2-5; no reliable D call. Germline V gene lookup returns CDR1 SQVTM and CDR2 ANQGSEA. Trimming removed 3 bases from V and 5 bases from J, with 10 bases in between. This CDR3 is 12 amino acids long.

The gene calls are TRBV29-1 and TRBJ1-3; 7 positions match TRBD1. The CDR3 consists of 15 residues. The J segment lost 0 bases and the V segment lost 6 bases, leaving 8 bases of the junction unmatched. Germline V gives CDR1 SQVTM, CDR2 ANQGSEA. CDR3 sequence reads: CSVAGTVGSGNTIYF. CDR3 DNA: TGCAGCGTCGCTGGGACAGTCGGCTCTGGAAACACCATATATTTT.

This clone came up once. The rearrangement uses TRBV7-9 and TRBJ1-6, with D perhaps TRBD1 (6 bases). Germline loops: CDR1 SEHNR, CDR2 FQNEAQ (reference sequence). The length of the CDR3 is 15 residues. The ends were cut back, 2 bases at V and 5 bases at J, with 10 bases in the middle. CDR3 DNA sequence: TGTGCCAGCAGCTTAACCAGGGGAGATAATTCACCCCTCCACTTT. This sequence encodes CASSLTRGDNSPLHF.

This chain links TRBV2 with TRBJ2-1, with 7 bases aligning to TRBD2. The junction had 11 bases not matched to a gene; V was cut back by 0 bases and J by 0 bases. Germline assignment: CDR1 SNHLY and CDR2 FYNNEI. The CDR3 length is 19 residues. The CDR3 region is CASSEARGTQTSSYNEQFF. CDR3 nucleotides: TGTGCCAGCAGTGAAGCGCGGGGGACCCAAACGAGCTCCTACAATGAGCAGTTCTTC.

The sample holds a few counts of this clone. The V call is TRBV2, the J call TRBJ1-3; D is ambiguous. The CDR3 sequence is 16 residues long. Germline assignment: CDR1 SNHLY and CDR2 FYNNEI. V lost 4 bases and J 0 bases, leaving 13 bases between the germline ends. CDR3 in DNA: TGTGCCAGCAGTGTCCACCAGGTTATCTCTGGAAACACCATATATTTT. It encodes CASSVHQVISGNTIYF. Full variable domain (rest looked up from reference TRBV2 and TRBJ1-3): EPEVTQTPSHQVTQMGQEVILRCVPISNHLYFYWYRQILGQKVEFLVSFYNNEISEKSEIFDDQFSVERPDGSNFTLKIRSTKLEDSAMYFCASSVHQVISGNTIYFGEGSWLTVV.